Listed here is a single T cell receptor beta chain. This clonotype was observed at least ten times. The sample holds no much larger clone one base away, and base qualities are not on file. Read against the paper, the sample's treatment or condition label means: live attenuated yellow fever vaccine strain. A standard Ficoll-Paque protocol was used to isolate PBMCs from peripheral blood. The RNeasy Micro Kit was used to extract RNA from sorted memory subsets. This specimen belongs to a study of T cells after yellow fever vaccination (dated by TCRdb to about 2019). A note on the overall study: Using CD3, CD45RA, CCR7 and CD95 staining, memory subsets (EM, EMRA, CM and Tscm) were sorted on a BD FACS Aria III. Libraries from fractions with low cell numbers were prepared with the SMART-Seq v4 Ultra Low Input RNA kit. Two healthy male donors, one aged 18 to 30 and one aged 30 to 39 years, were included in the cohort. Memory subsets were sorted on days 0, 15 and 45 and at 18 months after primary vaccination, and on days 0, 15 and 45 after the 30-year booster. To track T-cell clones before and after primary and booster YFV17D yellow fever vaccination, bulk TCR alpha and beta repertoires were sequenced longitudinally. Blood samples were taken at several timepoints before and after primary and secondary immunization, and bulk PBMC replicates and cell subsets were isolated. The paper's findings and limits, for the study overall: Computational filtering was needed because FACS-sorted repertoires could contain abundant contaminating clonotypes from the bulk population. On day 0, almost all vaccine-responding clonotypes were found to be below detection in the sorted memory subsets. A small share of clonotypes occurred in both CD4 and CD8 compartments, likely arising from convergent recombination. Compared with the primary T-cell response, the secondary T-cell response was weaker but faster, peaking on day 5 rather than day 15. Because only a couple of donors were included in the study, the extent to which the findings can be generalized is limited. After the booster, most of the clones that had expanded following primary vaccination were detected again (96% of CD4 and roughly 88% of CD8), which suggests that memory was broadly maintained.

There are 16 amino acids in the CDR3, from cysteine to phenylalanine inclusive. Only the CDR3 DNA stays, 48 bases, in frame from base 1. Trimming accounts for 4 bases at V and 4 bases at J, while the number of junction bases matched to no gene is 7. From a lookup of the germline V gene (reference sequence), CDR1 and CDR2 are SGHNT and YYREEE. TCR cDNA was synthesized by 5'RACE template switching, through which a universal primer site and unique molecular identifiers were introduced. cDNA synthesis was primed from both the TCR alpha and TCR beta constant segments. Library amplification used two PCR steps, and the second PCR step added sample barcodes and sequencing adapters. Sequencing of libraries was performed on Illumina HiSeq 2500 (2x100 bp) or NovaSeq (2x150 bp). Processing in the source paper ran as follows. MIGEC handled demultiplexing of reads and collapsing into UMI consensus sequences, while MiXCR performed V(D)J alignment. Clonotypes responding to the vaccine were identified with edgeR on replicate PBMC samples, with the criteria of FDR below 0.01 and a log2 fold change above 5 up to day 15. CD4 or CD8 identity was assigned to each bulk clonotype according to whether the clonotype was present at higher abundance in the sequenced CD4 repertoire or the sequenced CD8 repertoire. To estimate how each clone was distributed across memory phenotypes, clonotype frequencies in memory subsets were weighted by FACS-sorted cell numbers. Through fastp at Q25 and MiXCR, TCRdb rebuilt clones from the public reads, retaining in-frame beta chains. Under each unique CDR3 protein, matching rows form one entry showing the most common genes and DNA. TCRdb, not the authors, supplied the V and J calls. This sample holds about 25,000 distinct CDR3 sequences; roughly 3.3% were observed only once. More than 0.75% of the sample belongs to the ten largest clones.

This receptor was identified in a man between 18 and 35 years old who received the YFV17D yellow fever vaccine. The starting material was PBMCs, either bulk or a sorted T-cell subset (CD4+, CD8+, memory, or dextramer-sorted; not recorded which), obtained around 45 days after the first yellow fever vaccination. This receptor chain uses TRBV5-4 and TRBJ2-3; the junction holds 12 bases that match TRBD2. DNA sequence: TGTGCCAGCAGCCCCCGGCTAGCGGGGGGGTCAGATACGCAGTATTTT. Its amino acids are CASSPRLAGGSDTQYF.